The clone carrying this T cell receptor beta chain was seen just once. This CDR3 region has 13 residues. V lost 6 bases and J lost 6; bases outside the gene matches: 6. This record comes from a study of blood T cell repertoires in COVID-19. As for the study in general: Samples taken during acute and convalescent COVID-19 were collected in the United States, Italy and Spain. In each case, the material was cDNA or gDNA derived from T cells, B-cell-depleted T cells, or PBMCs.

Data came from immunoSEQ multiplex PCR; TCRdb stores just in-frame clones and leaves some out. The table lists some 250,000 clones, around 90% of them singletons. The origin of this receptor is a human donor in a cohort sampled during active COVID-19. The chain combines TRBV12-3 or TRBV12-4 with TRBJ1-1; TRBD1 aligns across 8 bases. Material for sequencing was peripheral blood. CDR3 amino acids: CASSPGQASEAFF. Here the CDR3 DNA reads TGTGCCAGCAGCCCGGGACAGGCTTCTGAAGCTTTCTTT.